The sequence of this TCR beta chain was determined in a study of blood T cell repertoires in COVID-19. Background on the study: Sources were T cells, B-cell-depleted T cells, or PBMCs; the material itself was cDNA or gDNA.

The CDR3 loop spans 13 amino acids. Germline V gives CDR1 DFQATT, CDR2 SNEGSKA (reference sequence). V lost 3 bases, J lost 2 bases, and 11 bases lay in between. Authors' processing steps: Researchers report that nucleated cell counts were estimated from reference gene primer amplification. Sequencing was performed with immunoSEQ multiplex PCR; in TCRdb, only in-frame clones are kept and a portion is missing. V and J calls and clone size are those listed in that table; D and trimming were worked out from the DNA. Among around 70,000 clones listed, roughly 90% were seen once. This clonotype was obtained from a man aged 30-40 years with acute or convalescent COVID-19. The sequenced sample was peripheral blood. The chain has TRBV20-1 and TRBJ2-7; D perhaps matches TRBD1 (6 bases). In DNA, the CDR3 is TGCAGTGCTAGTGGAGGACAGCCCTACGAGCAGTACTTC. Its protein product is CSASGGQPYEQYF.